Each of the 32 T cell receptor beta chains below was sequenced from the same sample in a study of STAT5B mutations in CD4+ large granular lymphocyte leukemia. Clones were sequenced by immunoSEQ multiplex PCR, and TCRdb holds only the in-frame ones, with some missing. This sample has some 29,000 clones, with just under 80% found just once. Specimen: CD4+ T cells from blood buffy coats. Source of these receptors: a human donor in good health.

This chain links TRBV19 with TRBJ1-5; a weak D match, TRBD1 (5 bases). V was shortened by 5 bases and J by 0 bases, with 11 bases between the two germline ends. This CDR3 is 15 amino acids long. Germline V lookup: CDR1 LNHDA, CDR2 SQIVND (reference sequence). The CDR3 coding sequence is TGTGCCAGTAGTGAGGGGCTCCATAGCAATCAGCCCCAGCATTTT. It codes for CASSEGLHSNQPQHF. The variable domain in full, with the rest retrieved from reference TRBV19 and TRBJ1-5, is DGGITQSPKYLFRKEGQNVTLSCEQNLNHDAMYWYRQDPGQGLRLIYYSQIVNDFQKGDIAEGYSVSREKKESFPLTVTSAQKNPTAFYLCASSEGLHSNQPQHFGDGTRLSIL.

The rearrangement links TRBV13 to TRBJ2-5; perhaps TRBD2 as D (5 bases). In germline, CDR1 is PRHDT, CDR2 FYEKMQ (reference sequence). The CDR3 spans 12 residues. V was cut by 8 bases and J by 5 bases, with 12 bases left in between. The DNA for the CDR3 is TGTGCCAGCGCAACTAGATTGGAGACCCAGTACTTC. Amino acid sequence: CASATRLETQYF.

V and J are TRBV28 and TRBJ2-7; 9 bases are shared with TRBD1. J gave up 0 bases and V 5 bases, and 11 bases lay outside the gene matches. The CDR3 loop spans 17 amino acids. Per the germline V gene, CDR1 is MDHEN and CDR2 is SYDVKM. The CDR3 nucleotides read TGTGCCAGCAGTCCGGGACAGGGATGGGGAAGCTCCTACGAGCAGTACTTC. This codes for CASSPGQGWGSSYEQYF.

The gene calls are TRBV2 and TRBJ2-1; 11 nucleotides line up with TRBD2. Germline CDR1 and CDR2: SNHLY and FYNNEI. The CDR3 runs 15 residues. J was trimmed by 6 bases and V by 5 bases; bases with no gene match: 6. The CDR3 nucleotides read TGTGCCAGCAGTCGTATAGCGGGAGGGGGCAATGAGCAGTTCTTC. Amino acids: CASSRIAGGGNEQFF.

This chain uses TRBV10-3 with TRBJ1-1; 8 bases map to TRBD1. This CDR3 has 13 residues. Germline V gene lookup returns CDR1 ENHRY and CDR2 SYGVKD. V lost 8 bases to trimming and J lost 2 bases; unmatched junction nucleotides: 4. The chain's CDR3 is CAILGQGNTEAFF. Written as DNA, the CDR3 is TGTGCCATCCTCGGACAGGGTAACACTGAAGCTTTCTTT.

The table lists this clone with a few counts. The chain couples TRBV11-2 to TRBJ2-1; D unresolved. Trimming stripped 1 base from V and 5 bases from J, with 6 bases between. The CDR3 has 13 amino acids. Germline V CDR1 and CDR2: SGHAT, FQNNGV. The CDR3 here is CASSLVPNNEQFF. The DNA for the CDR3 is TGTGCCAGCAGCTTAGTTCCGAACAATGAGCAGTTCTTC.

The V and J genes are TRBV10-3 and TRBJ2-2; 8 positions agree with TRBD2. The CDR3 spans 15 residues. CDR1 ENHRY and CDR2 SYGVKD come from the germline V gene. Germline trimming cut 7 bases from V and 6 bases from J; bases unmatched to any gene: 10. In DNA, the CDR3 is TGTGCCATCAAGACCGGGAGGGCTCAGGCCGGGGAGCTGTTTTTT. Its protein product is CAIKTGRAQAGELFF.

CDR3 sequence: CASSLGRLYEQYF. The CDR3 nucleotides read TGTGCCAGCAGCTTGGGCCGTCTCTACGAGCAGTACTTC. The J gene is TRBJ2-7, the V gene TRBV11-2; D is unclear. The germline V and J ends were trimmed by 3 bases and 3 bases, with 9 bases remaining between them. Germline V lookup: CDR1 SGHAT, CDR2 FQNNGV. This CDR3 region has 13 residues.

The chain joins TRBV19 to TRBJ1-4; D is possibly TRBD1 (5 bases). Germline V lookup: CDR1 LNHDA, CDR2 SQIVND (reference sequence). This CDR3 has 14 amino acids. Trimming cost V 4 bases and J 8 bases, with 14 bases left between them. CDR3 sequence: CASSTGTGDEKLFF. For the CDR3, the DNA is TGTGCCAGTAGTACCGGGACCGGGGACGAAAAACTGTTTTTT.

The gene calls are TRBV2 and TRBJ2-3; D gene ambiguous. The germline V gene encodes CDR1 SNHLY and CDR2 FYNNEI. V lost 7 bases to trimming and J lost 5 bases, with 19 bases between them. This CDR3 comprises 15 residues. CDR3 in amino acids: CASNTGPTRQDTQYF. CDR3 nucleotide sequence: TGTGCCAGCAATACCGGGCCCACCCGGCAAGATACGCAGTATTTT.

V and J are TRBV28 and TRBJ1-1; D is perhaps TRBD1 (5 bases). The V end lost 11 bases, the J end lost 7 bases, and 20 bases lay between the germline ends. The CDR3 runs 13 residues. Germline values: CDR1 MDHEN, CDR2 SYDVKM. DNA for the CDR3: TGTGCCCTGTCCCGGGGGGGGTTCGGTGAAGCTTTCTTT. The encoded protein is CALSRGGFGEAFF.

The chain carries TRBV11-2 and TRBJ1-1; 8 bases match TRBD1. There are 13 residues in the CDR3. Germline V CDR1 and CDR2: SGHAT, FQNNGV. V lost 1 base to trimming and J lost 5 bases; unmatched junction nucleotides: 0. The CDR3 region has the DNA TGTGCCAGCAGCTTAGGGACAGGGACTGAAGCTTTCTTT. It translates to CASSLGTGTEAFF.

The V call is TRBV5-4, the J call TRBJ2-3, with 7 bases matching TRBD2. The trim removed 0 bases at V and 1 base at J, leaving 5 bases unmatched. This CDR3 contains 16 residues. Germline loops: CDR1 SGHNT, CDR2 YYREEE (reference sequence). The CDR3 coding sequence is TGTGCCAGCAGCTTGGAAGCGGGGAGCCGCACAGATACGCAGTATTTT. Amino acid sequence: CASSLEAGSRTDTQYF.

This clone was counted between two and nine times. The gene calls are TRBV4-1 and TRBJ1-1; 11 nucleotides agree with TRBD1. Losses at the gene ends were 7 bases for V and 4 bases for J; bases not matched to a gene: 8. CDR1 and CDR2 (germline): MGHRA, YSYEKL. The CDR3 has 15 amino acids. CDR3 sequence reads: CASNFPGQGGTEAFF. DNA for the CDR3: TGCGCCAGCAACTTTCCGGGACAGGGGGGCACTGAAGCTTTCTTT.

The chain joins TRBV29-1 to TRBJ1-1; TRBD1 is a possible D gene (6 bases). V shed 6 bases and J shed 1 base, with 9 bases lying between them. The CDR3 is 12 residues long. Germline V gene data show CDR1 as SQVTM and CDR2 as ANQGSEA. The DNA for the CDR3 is TGCAGCGTCCAACAGGGGAACACTGAAGCTTTCTTT. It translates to CSVQQGNTEAFF.

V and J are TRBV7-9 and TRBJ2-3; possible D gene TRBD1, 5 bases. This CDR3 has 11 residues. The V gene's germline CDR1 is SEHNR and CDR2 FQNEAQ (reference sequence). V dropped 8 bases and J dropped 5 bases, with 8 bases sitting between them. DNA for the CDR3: TGTGCCAGCGGGCAGGGAGATACGCAGTATTTT. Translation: CASGQGDTQYF.

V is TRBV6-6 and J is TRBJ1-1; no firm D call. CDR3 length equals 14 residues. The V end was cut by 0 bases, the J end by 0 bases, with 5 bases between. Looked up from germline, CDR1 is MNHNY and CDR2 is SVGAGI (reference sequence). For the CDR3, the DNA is TGTGCCAGCAGTTACTCCGCCGTGAACACTGAAGCTTTCTTT. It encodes CASSYSAVNTEAFF.

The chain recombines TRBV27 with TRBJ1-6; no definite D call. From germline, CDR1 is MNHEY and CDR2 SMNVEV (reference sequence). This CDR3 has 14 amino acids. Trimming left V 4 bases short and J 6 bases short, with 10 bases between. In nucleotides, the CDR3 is TGTGCCAGCAGTTCAAACAGTCCTAATTCACCCCTCCACTTT. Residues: CASSSNSPNSPLHF.

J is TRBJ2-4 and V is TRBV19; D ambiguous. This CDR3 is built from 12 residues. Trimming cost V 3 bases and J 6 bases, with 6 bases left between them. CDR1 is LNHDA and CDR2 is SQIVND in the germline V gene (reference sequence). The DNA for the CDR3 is TGTGCCAGTAGTATCGGTGGAAACATTCAGTACTTC. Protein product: CASSIGGNIQYF.

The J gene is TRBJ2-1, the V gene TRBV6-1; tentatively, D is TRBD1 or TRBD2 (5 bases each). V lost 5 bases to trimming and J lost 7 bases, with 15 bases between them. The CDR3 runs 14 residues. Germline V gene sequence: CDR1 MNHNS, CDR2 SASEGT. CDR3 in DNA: TGTGCCAGCAGTTGGGGGAGAATAGGGAATGAGCAGTTCTTC. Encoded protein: CASSWGRIGNEQFF.

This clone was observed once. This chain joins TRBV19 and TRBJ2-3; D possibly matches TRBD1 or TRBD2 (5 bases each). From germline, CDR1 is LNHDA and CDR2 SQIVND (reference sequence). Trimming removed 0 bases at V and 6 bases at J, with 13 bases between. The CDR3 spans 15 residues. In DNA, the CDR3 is TGTGCCAGTAGTATAGACCGGGACCTCATTGATACGCAGTATTTT. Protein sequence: CASSIDRDLIDTQYF.

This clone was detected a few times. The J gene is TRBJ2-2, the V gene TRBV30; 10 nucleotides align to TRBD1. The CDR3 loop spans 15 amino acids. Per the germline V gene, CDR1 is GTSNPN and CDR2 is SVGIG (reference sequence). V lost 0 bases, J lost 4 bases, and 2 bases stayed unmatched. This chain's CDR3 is CAWSVGQGSTGELFF. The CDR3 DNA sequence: TGTGCCTGGAGTGTGGGACAGGGGTCCACCGGGGAGCTGTTTTTT.

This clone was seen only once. DNA of the CDR3: TGTGCCAGTGGGACTAGCGGGAGTTATGAGCAGTTCTTC. Translation: CASGTSGSYEQFF. The rearrangement joins TRBV19 to TRBJ2-1, with 14 bases that match TRBD2. The germline gives CDR1 LNHDA, CDR2 SQIVND (reference sequence). V lost 8 bases and J lost 8; bases outside the gene matches: 2. The CDR3 is 13 amino acids. Full variable domain (rest looked up from reference TRBV19 and TRBJ2-1): DGGITQSPKYLFRKEGQNVTLSCEQNLNHDAMYWYRQDPGQGLRLIYYSQIVNDFQKGDIAEGYSVSREKKESFPLTVTSAQKNPTAFYLCASGTSGSYEQFFGPGTRLTVL.

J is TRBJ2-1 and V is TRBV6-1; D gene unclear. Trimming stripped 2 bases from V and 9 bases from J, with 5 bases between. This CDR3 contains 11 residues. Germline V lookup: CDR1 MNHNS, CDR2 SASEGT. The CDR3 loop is CASSELVEQFF. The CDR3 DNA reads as TGTGCCAGCAGTGAATTGGTTGAGCAGTTCTTC.

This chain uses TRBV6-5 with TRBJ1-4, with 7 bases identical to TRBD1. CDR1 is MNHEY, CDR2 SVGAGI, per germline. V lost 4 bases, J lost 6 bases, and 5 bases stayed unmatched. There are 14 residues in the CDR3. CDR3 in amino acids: CASSLTGEDEKLFF. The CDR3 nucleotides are TGTGCCAGCAGTTTAACAGGGGAGGATGAAAAACTGTTTTTT.

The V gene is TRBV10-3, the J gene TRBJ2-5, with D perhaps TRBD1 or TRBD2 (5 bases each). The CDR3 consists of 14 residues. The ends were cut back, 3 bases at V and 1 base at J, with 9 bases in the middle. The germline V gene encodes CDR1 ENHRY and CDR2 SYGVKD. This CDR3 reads CAISESRGQETQYF. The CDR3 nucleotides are TGTGCCATCAGTGAATCGAGGGGCCAAGAGACCCAGTACTTC.

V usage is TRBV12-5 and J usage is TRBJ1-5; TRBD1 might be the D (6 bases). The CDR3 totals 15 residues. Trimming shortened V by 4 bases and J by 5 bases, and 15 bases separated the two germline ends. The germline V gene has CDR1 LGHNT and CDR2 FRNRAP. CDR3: CASGSPSQGYQPQHF. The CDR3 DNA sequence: TGTGCTAGTGGTTCCCCGAGCCAGGGGTATCAGCCCCAGCATTTT.

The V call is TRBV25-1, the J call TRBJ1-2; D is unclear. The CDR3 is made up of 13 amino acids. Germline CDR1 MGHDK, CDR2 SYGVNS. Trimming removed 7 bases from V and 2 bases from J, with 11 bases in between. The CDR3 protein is CASTSSRNYGYTF. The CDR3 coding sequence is TGTGCCAGCACCTCTAGCAGGAACTATGGCTACACCTTC.

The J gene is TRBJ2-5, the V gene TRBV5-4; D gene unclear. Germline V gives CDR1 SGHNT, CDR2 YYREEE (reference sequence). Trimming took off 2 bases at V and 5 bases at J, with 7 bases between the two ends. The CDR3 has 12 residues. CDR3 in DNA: TGTGCCAGCAGCTTTGACTTCGAGACCCAGTACTTC. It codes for CASSFDFETQYF.

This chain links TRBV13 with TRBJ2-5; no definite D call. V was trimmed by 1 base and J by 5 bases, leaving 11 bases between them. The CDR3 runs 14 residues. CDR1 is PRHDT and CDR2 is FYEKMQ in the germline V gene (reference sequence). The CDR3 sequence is CASSLAFLGETQYF. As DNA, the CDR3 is TGTGCCAGCAGCTTAGCATTTTTGGGGGAGACCCAGTACTTC.

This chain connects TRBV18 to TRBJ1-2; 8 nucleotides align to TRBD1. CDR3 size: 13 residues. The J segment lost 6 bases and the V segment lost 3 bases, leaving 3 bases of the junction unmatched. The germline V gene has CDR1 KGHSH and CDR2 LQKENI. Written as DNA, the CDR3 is TGTGCCAGCTCACCGGACAGGGCGAATGGCTACACCTTC. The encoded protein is CASSPDRANGYTF.

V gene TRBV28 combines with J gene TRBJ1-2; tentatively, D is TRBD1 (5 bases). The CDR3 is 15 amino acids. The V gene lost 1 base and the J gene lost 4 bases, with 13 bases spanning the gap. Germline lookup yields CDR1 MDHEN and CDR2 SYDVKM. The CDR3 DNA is TGTGCCAGCAGTTTATTGCGGGGCGGCGGCTATGGCTACACCTTC. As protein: CASSLLRGGGYGYTF.